This T cell receptor (beta chain) was sequenced in a study of blood T cell repertoires in COVID-19. At the level of the study: PBMCs, B-cell-depleted T cells, or T cells provided the cDNA or gDNA that made up the material.

The CDR3 spans 15 residues. Germline V gives CDR1 MGHDK, CDR2 SYGVNS. V was clipped by 3 bases and J by 7 bases; unmatched bases: 7. How the authors handled the data: Reference gene primers were amplified, and this amplification served to estimate nucleated cell counts. Libraries were prepared by immunoSEQ multiplex PCR; TCRdb keeps only in-frame clonotypes and omits some of them. The D gene and trimming were derived from the DNA, and the V and J assignments and clone size from that table. The sample lists roughly 16,000 clones; 90% to 95% were seen once. The TCR originated in a human donor in a cohort sampled during active COVID-19. Input material: peripheral blood. The chain joins TRBV25-1 to TRBJ2-1; 9 bases map to TRBD2. The CDR3 DNA reads as TGTGCCAGCAGTGATGCGGGGGGGCTGGGTAATGAGCAGTTCTTC. Its translation is CASSDAGGLGNEQFF. Complete variable domain (other parts from reference TRBV25-1 and TRBJ2-1): EADIYQTPRYLVIGTGKKITLECSQTMGHDKMYWYQQDPGMELHLIHYSYGVNSTEKGDLSSESTVSRIRTEHFPLTLESARPSHTSQYLCASSDAGGLGNEQFFGPGTRLTVL.